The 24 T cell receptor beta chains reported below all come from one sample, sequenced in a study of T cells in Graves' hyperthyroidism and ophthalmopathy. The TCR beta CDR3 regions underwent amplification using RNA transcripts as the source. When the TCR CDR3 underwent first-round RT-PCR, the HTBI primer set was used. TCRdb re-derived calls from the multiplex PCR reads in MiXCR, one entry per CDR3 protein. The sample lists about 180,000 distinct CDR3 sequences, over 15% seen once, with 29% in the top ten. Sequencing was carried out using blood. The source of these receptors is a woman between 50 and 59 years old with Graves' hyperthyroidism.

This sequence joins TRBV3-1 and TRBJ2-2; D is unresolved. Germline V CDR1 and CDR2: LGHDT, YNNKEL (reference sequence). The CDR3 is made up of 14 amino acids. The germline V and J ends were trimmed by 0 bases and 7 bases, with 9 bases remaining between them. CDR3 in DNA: TGTGCCAGCAGCCAAGACCCCACTCGCGGGGAGCTGTTTTTT. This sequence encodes CASSQDPTRGELFF.

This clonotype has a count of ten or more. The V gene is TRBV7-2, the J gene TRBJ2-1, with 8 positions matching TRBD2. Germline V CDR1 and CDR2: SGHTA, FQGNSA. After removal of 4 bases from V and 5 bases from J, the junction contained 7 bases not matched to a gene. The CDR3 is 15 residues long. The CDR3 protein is CASSYVAGLNNEQFF. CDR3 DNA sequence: TGTGCCAGCAGCTATGTAGCGGGGCTAAACAATGAGCAGTTCTTC. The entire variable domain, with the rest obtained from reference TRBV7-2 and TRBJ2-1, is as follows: GAGVSQSPSNKVTEKGKDVELRCDPISGHTALYWYRQSLGQGLEFLIYFQGNSAPDKSGLPSDRFSAERTGGSVSTLTIQRTQQEDSAVYLCASSYVAGLNNEQFFGPGTRLTVL.

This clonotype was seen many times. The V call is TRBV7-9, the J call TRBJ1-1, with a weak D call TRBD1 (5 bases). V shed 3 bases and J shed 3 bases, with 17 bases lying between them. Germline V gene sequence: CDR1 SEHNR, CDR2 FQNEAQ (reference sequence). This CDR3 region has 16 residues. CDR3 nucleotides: TGTGCCAGCAGCTTTTGGACGGGACCCGCCCACACTGAAGCTTTCTTT. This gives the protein CASSFWTGPAHTEAFF.

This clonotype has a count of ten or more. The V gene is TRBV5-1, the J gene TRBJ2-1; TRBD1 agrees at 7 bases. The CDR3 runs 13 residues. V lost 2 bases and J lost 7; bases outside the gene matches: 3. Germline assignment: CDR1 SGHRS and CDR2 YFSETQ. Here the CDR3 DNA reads TGCGCCAGCAGCTTAACAGGGGCGAATGAGCAGTTCTTC. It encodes CASSLTGANEQFF.

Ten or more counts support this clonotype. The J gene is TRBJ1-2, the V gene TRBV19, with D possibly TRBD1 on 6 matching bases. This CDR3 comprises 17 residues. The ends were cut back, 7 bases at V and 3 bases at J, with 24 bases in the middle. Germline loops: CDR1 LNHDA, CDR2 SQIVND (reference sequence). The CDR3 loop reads CASTPARRGRGDYGYTF. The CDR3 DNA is TGTGCCAGTACCCCCGCTAGGCGGGGGCGCGGGGACTATGGCTACACCTTC.

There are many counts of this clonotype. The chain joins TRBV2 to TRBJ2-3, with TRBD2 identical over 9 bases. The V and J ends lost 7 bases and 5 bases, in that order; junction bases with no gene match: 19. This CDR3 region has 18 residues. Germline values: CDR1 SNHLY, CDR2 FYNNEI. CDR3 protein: CASTPAGGVSTHKDTQYF. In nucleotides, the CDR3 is TGTGCCAGCACTCCGGCGGGGGGGGTCTCGACACACAAAGATACGCAGTATTTT.

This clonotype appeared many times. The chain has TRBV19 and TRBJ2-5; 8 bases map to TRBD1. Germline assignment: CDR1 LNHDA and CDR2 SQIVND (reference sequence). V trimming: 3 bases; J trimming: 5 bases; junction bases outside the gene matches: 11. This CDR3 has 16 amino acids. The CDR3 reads CASSITGQGPEETQYF. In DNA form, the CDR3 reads TGTGCCAGTAGTATTACCGGACAGGGCCCCGAGGAGACCCAGTACTTC.

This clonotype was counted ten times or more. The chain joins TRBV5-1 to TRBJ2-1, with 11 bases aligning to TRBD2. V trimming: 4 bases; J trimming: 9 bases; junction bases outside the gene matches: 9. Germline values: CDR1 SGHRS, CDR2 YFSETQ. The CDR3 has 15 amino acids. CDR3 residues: CASSIRSGGAGEQFF. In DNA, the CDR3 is TGCGCCAGCAGCATCCGTAGCGGGGGGGCCGGTGAGCAGTTCTTC. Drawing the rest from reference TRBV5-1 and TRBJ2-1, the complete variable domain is KAGVTQTPRYLIKTRGQQVTLSCSPISGHRSVSWYQQTPGQGLQFLFEYFSETQRNKGNFPGRFSGRQFSNSRSEMNVSTLELGDSALYLCASSIRSGGAGEQFFGPGTRLTVL.

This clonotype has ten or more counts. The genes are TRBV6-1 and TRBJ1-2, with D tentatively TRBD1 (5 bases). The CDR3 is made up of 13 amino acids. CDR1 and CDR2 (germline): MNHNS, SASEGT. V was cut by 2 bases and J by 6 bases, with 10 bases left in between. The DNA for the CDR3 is TGTGCCAGCAGTGAATTGGGAGGGGATGGCTACACCTTC. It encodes CASSELGGDGYTF.

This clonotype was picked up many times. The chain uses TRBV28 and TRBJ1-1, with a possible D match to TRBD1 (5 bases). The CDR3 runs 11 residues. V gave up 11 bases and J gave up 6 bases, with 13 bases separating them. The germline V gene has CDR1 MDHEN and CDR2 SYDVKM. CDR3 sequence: CAGTRGSEAFF. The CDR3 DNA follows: TGTGCCGGGACGAGGGGATCTGAAGCTTTCTTT.

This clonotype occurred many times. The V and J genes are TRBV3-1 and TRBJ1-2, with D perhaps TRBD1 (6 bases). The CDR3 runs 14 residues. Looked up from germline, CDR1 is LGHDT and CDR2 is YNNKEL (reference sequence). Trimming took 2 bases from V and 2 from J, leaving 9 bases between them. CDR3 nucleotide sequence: TGTGCCAGCAGCCAACGACAGGTCAACTATGGCTACACCTTC. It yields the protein CASSQRQVNYGYTF.

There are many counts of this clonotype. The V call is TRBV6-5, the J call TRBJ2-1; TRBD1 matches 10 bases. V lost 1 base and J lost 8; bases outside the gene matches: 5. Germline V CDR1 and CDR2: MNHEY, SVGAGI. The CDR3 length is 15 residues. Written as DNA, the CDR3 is TGTGCCAGCAGTTACTTGGGACAGGGGCCCGATGAGCAGTTCTTC. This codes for CASSYLGQGPDEQFF.

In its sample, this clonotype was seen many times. The CDR3 loop reads CASSPDRGADEQFF. CDR3 DNA sequence: TGCGCCAGCAGCCCAGACAGGGGAGCGGATGAGCAGTTCTTC. This chain joins TRBV5-1 and TRBJ2-1, with 8 bases that match TRBD1. Germline V gene lookup returns CDR1 SGHRS and CDR2 YFSETQ. The CDR3 is 14 amino acids. The ends lost 4 bases at V and 8 bases at J; junction bases unmatched: 8.

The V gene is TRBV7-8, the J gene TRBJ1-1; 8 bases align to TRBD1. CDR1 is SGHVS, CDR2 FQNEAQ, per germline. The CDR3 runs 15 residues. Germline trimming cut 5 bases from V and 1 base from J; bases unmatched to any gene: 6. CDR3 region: CASSKGTGGNTEAFF. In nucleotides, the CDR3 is TGTGCCAGCAGCAAAGGGACAGGCGGGAACACTGAAGCTTTCTTT.

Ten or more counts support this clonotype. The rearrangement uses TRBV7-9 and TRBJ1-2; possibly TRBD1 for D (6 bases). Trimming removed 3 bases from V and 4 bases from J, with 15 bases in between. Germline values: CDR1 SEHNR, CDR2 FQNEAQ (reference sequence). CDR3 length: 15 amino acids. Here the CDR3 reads CASSFMGAEVYGYTF. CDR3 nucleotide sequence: TGTGCCAGCAGCTTTATGGGGGCGGAAGTCTATGGCTACACCTTC.

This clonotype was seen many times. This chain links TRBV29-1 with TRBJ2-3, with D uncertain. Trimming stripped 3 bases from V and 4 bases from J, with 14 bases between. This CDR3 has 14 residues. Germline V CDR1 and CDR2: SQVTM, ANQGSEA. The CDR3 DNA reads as TGCAGCGTTGAGGTGGTTGAGATTTCAGATACGCAGTATTTT. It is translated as CSVEVVEISDTQYF.

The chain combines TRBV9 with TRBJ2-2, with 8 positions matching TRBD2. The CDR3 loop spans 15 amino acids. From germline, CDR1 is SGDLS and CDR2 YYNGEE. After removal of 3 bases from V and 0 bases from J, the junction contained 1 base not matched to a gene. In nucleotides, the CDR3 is TGTGCCAGCAGCGCCGGGGGGGCGAACACCGGGGAGCTGTTTTTT. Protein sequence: CASSAGGANTGELFF. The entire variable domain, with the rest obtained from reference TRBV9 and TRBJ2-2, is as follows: DSGVTQTPKHLITATGQRVTLRCSPRSGDLSVYWYQQSLDQGLQFLIQYYNGEERAKGNILERFSAQQFPDLHSELNLSSLELGDSALYFCASSAGGANTGELFFGEGSRLTVL.

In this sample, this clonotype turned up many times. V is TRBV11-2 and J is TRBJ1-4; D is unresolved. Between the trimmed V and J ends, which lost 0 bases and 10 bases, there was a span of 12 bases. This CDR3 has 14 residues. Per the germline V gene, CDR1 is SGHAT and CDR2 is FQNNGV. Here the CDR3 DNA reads TGTGCCAGCAGCTTAGATACAGCCCCTGCAAAACTGTTTTTT. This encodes CASSLDTAPAKLFF.

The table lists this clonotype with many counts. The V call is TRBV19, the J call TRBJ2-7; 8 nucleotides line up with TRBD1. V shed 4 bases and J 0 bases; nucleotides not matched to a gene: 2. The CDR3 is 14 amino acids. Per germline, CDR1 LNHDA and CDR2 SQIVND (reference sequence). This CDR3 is CASSTGTGSYEQYF. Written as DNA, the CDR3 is TGTGCCAGTAGTACCGGGACAGGCTCCTACGAGCAGTACTTC.

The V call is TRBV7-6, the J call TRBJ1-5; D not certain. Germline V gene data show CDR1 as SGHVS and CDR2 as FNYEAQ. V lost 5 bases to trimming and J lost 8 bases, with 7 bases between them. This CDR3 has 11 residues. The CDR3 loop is CASSLGEPQHF. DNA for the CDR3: TGTGCCAGCAGCCTTGGAGAGCCCCAGCATTTT.

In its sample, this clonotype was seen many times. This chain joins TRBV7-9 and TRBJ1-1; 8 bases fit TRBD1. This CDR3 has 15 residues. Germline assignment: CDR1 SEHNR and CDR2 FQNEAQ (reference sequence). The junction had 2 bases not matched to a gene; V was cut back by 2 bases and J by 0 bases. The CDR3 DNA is TGTGCCAGCAGCTTATTGGGACAGGTGAACACTGAAGCTTTCTTT. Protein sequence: CASSLLGQVNTEAFF. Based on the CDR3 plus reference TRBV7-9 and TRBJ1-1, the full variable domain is DTGVSQNPRHKITKRGQNVTFRCDPISEHNRLYWYRQTLGQGPEFLTYFQNEAQLEKSRLLSDRFSAERPKGSFSTLEIQRTEQGDSAMYLCASSLLGQVNTEAFFGQGTRLTVV.

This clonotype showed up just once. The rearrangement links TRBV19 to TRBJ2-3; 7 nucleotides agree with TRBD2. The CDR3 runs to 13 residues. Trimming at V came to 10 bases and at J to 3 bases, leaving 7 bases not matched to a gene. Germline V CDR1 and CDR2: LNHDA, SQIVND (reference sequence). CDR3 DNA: TGTGCCACAGAGGGAGGGTTTACAGATACGCAGTATTTT. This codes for CATEGGFTDTQYF.

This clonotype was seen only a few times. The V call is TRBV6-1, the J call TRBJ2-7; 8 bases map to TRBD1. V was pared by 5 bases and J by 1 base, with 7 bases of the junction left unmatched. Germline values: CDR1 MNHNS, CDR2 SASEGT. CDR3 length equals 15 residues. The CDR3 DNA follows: TGTGCCAGCAGTCCCCTTGACAGGGGATCCTACGAGCAGTACTTC. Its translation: CASSPLDRGSYEQYF.

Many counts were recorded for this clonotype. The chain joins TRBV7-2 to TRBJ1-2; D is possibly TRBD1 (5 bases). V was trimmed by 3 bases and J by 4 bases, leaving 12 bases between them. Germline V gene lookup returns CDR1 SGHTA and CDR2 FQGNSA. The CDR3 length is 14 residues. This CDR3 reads CASSFAVGGYGYTF. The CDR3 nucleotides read TGTGCCAGCAGCTTCGCTGTCGGGGGCTATGGCTACACCTTC.